This is a list of T cell receptor beta chains from one sample in a study of blood T cell repertoires in COVID-19. Assay: immunoSEQ multiplex PCR; the TCRdb copy retains only in-frame clones and omits some. This table holds approximately 210,000 clones, around four fifths found once. The sample was peripheral blood. These receptor sequences come from a human donor in a cohort sampled during active COVID-19. CDR3s include the opening cysteine and the closing phenylalanine or tryptophan. Each record gives: clone size, D gene, J gene, V gene, CDR3 protein, CDR3 DNA. A D gene is named only where the DNA matches it firmly. Expanded clones get a size class; other rows say once, few or many, or leave the size out.

-,TRBD1,TRBJ1-1,TRBV5-1,CASLQGGGLGNTEAFF,TGCGCCTCCCTACAGGGGGGGGGCCTAGGGAACACTGAAGCTTTCTTT
few,-,TRBJ1-2,TRBV6-1,CASSEFRLGGYTF,TGTGCCAGCAGTGAATTCAGGCTTGGTGGCTACACCTTC
-,-,TRBJ1-2,TRBV5-1,CASSLGGTANYGYTF,TGCGCCAGCAGCTTGGGAGGGACTGCTAACTATGGCTACACCTTC
-,-,TRBJ1-5,TRBV9,CASSAGGDSNQPQHF,TGTGCCAGCAGCGCCGGAGGGGATAGCAATCAGCCCCAGCATTTT
once,-,TRBJ2-1,TRBV7-9,CASSFRDEQFF,TGTGCCAGCAGCTTCAGGGATGAGCAGTTCTTC
-,TRBD2,TRBJ2-7,TRBV11-2,CASSSSPLAGGEQYF,TGTGCCAGCAGCTCCTCCCCCCTAGCGGGAGGCGAGCAGTACTTC
-,TRBD1,TRBJ1-2,TRBV19,CASSVDRVEIYGYTF,TGTGCCAGTAGTGTCGACAGGGTGGAGATCTATGGCTACACCTTC
-,TRBD1,TRBJ1-2,TRBV6-6,CASSYGGGAGYTF,TGTGCCAGCAGTTACGGAGGGGGCGCGGGCTACACCTTC
-,-,TRBJ1-1,TRBV2,CASNRGLWENTEAFF,TGTGCCAGCAATCGGGGTTTATGGGAGAACACTGAAGCTTTCTTT
once,TRBD1,TRBJ2-3,TRBV2,CASSPQGGTDTQYF,TGTGCCAGCAGCCCACAGGGGGGCACAGATACGCAGTATTTT
-,TRBD1,TRBJ2-2,TRBV7-3,CASSLLTGEAGELFF,TGTGCCAGCAGCTTATTGACAGGGGAGGCCGGGGAGCTGTTTTTT
-,-,TRBJ2-3,TRBV5-1,CASSLVRTSTDTQYF,TGCGCCAGCAGCTTGGTCCGGACTAGCACAGATACGCAGTATTTT
-,TRBD2,TRBJ2-3,TRBV7-2,CASSPRLAASTDTQYF,TGTGCCAGCAGCCCACGACTAGCGGCTAGCACAGATACGCAGTATTTT
-,-,TRBJ2-1,TRBV6-5,CASSRSHNEQFF,TGTGCCAGCAGCCGCAGTCACAATGAGCAGTTCTTC
-,TRBD1,TRBJ2-7,TRBV7-2,CASSARTGAYEQYF,TGTGCCAGCAGCGCTCGGACAGGCGCCTACGAGCAGTACTTC
many,-,TRBJ2-1,TRBV4-1,CASSLTAETYNEQFF,TGCGCCAGCAGCCTAACGGCGGAGACCTACAATGAGCAGTTCTTC
-,-,TRBJ2-7,TRBV27,CASSSTGETYEQYF,TGTGCCAGCAGTTCCACAGGAGAAACCTACGAGCAGTACTTC
-,-,TRBJ2-3,TRBV7-9,CASSLDMGGQAQYF,TGTGCCAGCAGCTTAGACATGGGAGGTCAGGCGCAGTATTTT
-,TRBD2,TRBJ2-3,TRBV5-1,CASSLAGGPPDTQYF,TGCGCCAGCAGCCTAGCGGGAGGCCCCCCAGATACGCAGTATTTT
-,-,TRBJ1-1,TRBV6-5,CASRVEGVPNTEAFF,TGTGCCAGCAGAGTCGAGGGGGTCCCGAACACTGAAGCTTTCTTT
-,TRBD2,TRBJ2-1,TRBV5-1,CASSLGTMVGYEQFF,TGCGCCAGCAGCCTAGGGACTATGGTGGGCTATGAGCAGTTCTTC
-,-,TRBJ1-1,TRBV5-6,CASSQQPNTEAFF,TGTGCCAGCAGCCAACAGCCGAACACTGAAGCTTTCTTT
-,-,TRBJ1-2,TRBV11-2,CASSSTIGIYGYTF,TGTGCCAGCAGCTCGACTATTGGGATCTATGGCTACACCTTC
-,TRBD1,TRBJ2-7,TRBV7-9,CASSQNTGGEQYF,TGTGCCAGCAGCCAGAATACAGGGGGAGAGCAGTACTTC
-,-,TRBJ2-3,TRBV6-2/TRBV6-3,CASSYSQSSSTDTQYF,TGTGCCAGCAGTTACTCTCAGTCGTCAAGTACAGATACGCAGTATTTT
-,-,TRBJ1-2,TRBV19,CASSLQAENYGYTF,TGTGCCAGTAGTTTGCAGGCCGAAAACTATGGCTACACCTTC
-,-,TRBJ2-1,TRBV15,CATSREKLRGVINNEQFF,TGTGCCACCAGCAGAGAGAAGTTAAGGGGCGTGATAAACAATGAGCAGTTCTTC
-,TRBD1,TRBJ1-2,TRBV5-5,CASSPHRGGYGYTF,TGTGCCAGCAGCCCTCACAGGGGAGGCTATGGCTACACCTTC
-,TRBD1,TRBJ1-1,TRBV19,CASSIRTGGGHTEAFF,TGTGCCAGTAGTATTAGGACAGGGGGCGGACACACTGAAGCTTTCTTT
-,TRBD2,TRBJ2-1,TRBV28,CASRFLAGAEFF,TGTGCCAGCAGGTTTTTAGCGGGAGCAGAGTTCTTC
once,TRBD2,TRBJ2-7,TRBV4-1,CASSLQASGIGEQYF,TGCGCCAGCAGCCTGCAGGCTAGCGGGATAGGGGAGCAGTACTTC
-,-,TRBJ2-2,TRBV2,CASGTGGGWTGELFF,TGTGCCAGCGGGACTGGCGGGGGCTGGACCGGGGAGCTGTTTTTT
-,-,TRBJ2-3,TRBV13,CASSLGQGGDTQYF,TGTGCCAGCAGCTTAGGACAGGGGGGGGATACGCAGTATTTT
once,-,TRBJ1-6,TRBV6-1,CASSESSFPLSAALHF,TGTGCCAGCAGTGAGTCATCCTTCCCCCTCTCTGCAGCCCTCCACTTT
-,-,TRBJ2-5,TRBV6-6,CASVKAGAGGPETQYF,TGTGCCAGCGTGAAGGCGGGGGCAGGCGGGCCGGAGACCCAGTACTTC
-,-,TRBJ2-1,TRBV18,CASSPLRVGSNIGEQFF,TGTGCCAGCTCACCACTCAGGGTGGGTAGTAATATAGGTGAGCAGTTCTTC
-,TRBD1,TRBJ2-3,TRBV24-1,CATGQDPSTDTQYF,TGTGCCACGGGACAGGACCCTAGCACAGATACGCAGTATTTT
-,TRBD2,TRBJ2-2,TRBV28,CASSLAGLAVNTGELFF,TGTGCCAGCAGTTTAGCCGGACTAGCGGTTAACACCGGGGAGCTGTTTTTT
-,-,TRBJ1-5,TRBV28,CASSSWGTRSNQPQHF,TGTGCCAGCTCCTCTTGGGGCACGCGGAGCAATCAGCCCCAGCATTTT
-,TRBD1,TRBJ2-2,TRBV5-5,CASSLTGDLSAGELFF,TGTGCCAGCAGCTTAACAGGGGATCTCTCCGCCGGGGAGCTGTTTTTT
-,TRBD1,TRBJ2-7,TRBV5-6,CASSSRIQGKYEQYF,TGTGCCAGCTCATCCCGAATACAGGGGAAGTACGAGCAGTACTTC
-,-,TRBJ1-6,TRBV7-9,CASSLVSGPTSPLHF,TGTGCCAGCAGCTTAGTGTCAGGGCCTACCTCACCCCTCCACTTT
-,-,TRBJ2-2,TRBV19,CASSMGRTNTGELFF,TGTGCCAGTAGTATGGGGAGGACGAACACCGGGGAGCTGTTTTTT
-,-,TRBJ1-2,TRBV5-4,CASSLMGRPEGYTF,TGTGCCAGCAGCTTGATGGGGCGTCCGGAAGGCTACACCTTC
-,TRBD1,TRBJ2-5,TRBV28,CASRRPRGQGAETQYF,TGTGCCAGCAGACGACCCCGGGGACAGGGGGCTGAGACCCAGTACTTC
once,-,TRBJ1-2,TRBV5-5,CASSLIRESHGYTF,TGTGCCAGCAGCTTGATAAGGGAGTCGCATGGCTACACCTTC
-,-,TRBJ1-5,TRBV18,CASSPTHTSNQPQHF,TGTGCCAGCTCACCCACTCATACTAGCAATCAGCCCCAGCATTTT